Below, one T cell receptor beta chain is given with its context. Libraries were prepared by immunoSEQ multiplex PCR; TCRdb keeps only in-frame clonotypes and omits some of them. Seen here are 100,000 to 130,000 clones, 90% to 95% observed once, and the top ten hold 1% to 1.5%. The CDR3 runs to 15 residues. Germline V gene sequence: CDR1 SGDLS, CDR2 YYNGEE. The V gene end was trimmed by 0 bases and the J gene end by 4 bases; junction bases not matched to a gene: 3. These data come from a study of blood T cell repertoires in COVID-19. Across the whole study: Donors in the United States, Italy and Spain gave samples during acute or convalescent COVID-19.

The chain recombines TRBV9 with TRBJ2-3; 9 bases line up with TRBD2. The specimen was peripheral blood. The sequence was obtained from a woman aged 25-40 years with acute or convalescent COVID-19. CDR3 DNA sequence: TGTGCCAGCAGCGTAGGGTCTAGCGGGGCAGATACGCAGTATTTT. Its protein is CASSVGSSGADTQYF. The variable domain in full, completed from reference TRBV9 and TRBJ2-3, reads DSGVTQTPKHLITATGQRVTLRCSPRSGDLSVYWYQQSLDQGLQFLIQYYNGEERAKGNILERFSAQQFPDLHSELNLSSLELGDSALYFCASSVGSSGADTQYFGPGTRLTVL.